The 25 T cell receptor beta chains reported below all come from one sample, sequenced in a study of PD-1 blockade in mismatch repair-deficient tumors. Clones were sequenced by immunoSEQ multiplex PCR, and TCRdb holds only the in-frame ones, with some missing. The sample records about 49,000 clones, roughly 82% being singletons. This material consisted of PBMCs, taken before pembrolizumab treatment. These receptors were taken from an adult with mismatch repair-deficient cancer.

The rearrangement uses TRBV19 and TRBJ2-1, with D unresolved. Trimming left V 1 base short and J 0 bases short, with 10 bases between. The CDR3 is 16 residues long. Germline V CDR1 and CDR2: LNHDA, SQIVND (reference sequence). Here the CDR3 DNA reads TGTGCCAGTAGTATAGTGGACGGGTACTCCTACAATGAGCAGTTCTTC. It is translated as CASSIVDGYSYNEQFF.

This chain's CDR3 is CSVDYGGGYTF. For the CDR3, the DNA is TGCAGCGTTGACTATGGGGGTGGCTACACCTTC. The chain employs TRBV29-1 and TRBJ1-2; D possibly corresponds to TRBD1 (5 bases). V was cut by 3 bases and J by 7 bases, with 9 bases left in between. The germline gives CDR1 SQVTM, CDR2 ANQGSEA. This CDR3 contains 11 residues. The whole variable domain, filled in from reference TRBV29-1 and TRBJ1-2, reads SAVISQKPSRDICQRGTSLTIQCQVDSQVTMMFWYRQQPGQSLTLIATANQGSEATYESGFVIDKFPISRPNLTFSTLTVSNMSPEDSSIYLCSVDYGGGYTFGSGTRLTVV.

The chain employs TRBV9 and TRBJ1-2, with a weak D call TRBD1 (5 bases). V lost 2 bases, J lost 3 bases, and 5 bases lay in between. CDR1 and CDR2 (germline): SGDLS, YYNGEE. The CDR3 extends over 12 amino acids. The CDR3 is CASSVGDYGYTF. The CDR3 bases are TGTGCCAGCAGCGTGGGGGACTATGGCTACACCTTC.

The genes are TRBV5-6 and TRBJ2-1, with D perhaps matching TRBD2 (5 bases). Trimming pared 0 bases from V and 3 bases from J, leaving 13 bases between. From germline, CDR1 is SGHDT and CDR2 YYEEEE. The CDR3 totals 16 residues. The CDR3 DNA reads as TGTGCCAGCAGCTTGGATACCGGGGAACACTACAATGAGCAGTTCTTC. Its protein is CASSLDTGEHYNEQFF.

The J gene is TRBJ2-7, the V gene TRBV10-3, with D perhaps matching TRBD1 (6 bases). The V gene lost 10 bases and the J gene lost 2 bases, with 15 bases spanning the gap. Germline V lookup: CDR1 ENHRY, CDR2 SYGVKD. The CDR3 is made up of 13 amino acids. CDR3: CASRHRDPYEQYF. As DNA, the CDR3 is TGTGCCAGCAGACACAGGGATCCCTACGAGCAGTACTTC.

This chain connects TRBV25-1 to TRBJ2-3; D unclear. Germline V gene data show CDR1 as MGHDK and CDR2 as SYGVNS. The V end was cut by 8 bases, the J end by 0 bases, with 6 bases between. The CDR3 length is 12 residues. The chain's CDR3 is CASGSSTDTQYF. The CDR3 region has the DNA TGTGCCAGCGGCTCTAGCACAGATACGCAGTATTTT.

The count of this clone is one. The chain has TRBV6-5 and TRBJ1-1, with no clear D. The germline V gene has CDR1 MNHEY and CDR2 SVGAGI. V was trimmed by 2 bases and J by 3 bases, leaving 13 bases between them. This CDR3 region has 15 residues. The CDR3 sequence: CASSYAGSIHTEAFF. The CDR3 bases are TGTGCCAGCAGTTACGCCGGTAGTATCCACACTGAAGCTTTCTTT.

CDR3 amino acids: CASSTGTGGFSEQFF. The CDR3 DNA sequence: TGTGCCAGCAGTACCGGGACAGGGGGCTTTAGCGAGCAGTTCTTC. The chain recombines TRBV6-6 with TRBJ2-1; 12 bases fit TRBD1. J gave up 10 bases and V 5 bases, and 9 bases lay outside the gene matches. Germline V gene data show CDR1 as MNHNY and CDR2 as SVGAGI (reference sequence). This CDR3 has 15 amino acids.

This clone was detected only once. The chain recombines TRBV7-2 with TRBJ2-3; D is unresolved. CDR3 size: 18 residues. V was cut by 2 bases and J by 1 base, with 19 bases left in between. The germline V gene encodes CDR1 SGHTA and CDR2 FQGNSA. CDR3 in amino acids: CASSLSAHNDAGTDTQYF. The CDR3, as DNA: TGTGCCAGCAGCTTATCGGCTCACAATGACGCGGGCACAGATACGCAGTATTTT.

The chain uses TRBV4-3 and TRBJ2-7, with D possibly matching TRBD1 (5 bases). Trimming removed 2 bases from V and 3 bases from J, with 8 bases in between. The germline gives CDR1 LGHNA, CDR2 YSLEER. The CDR3 contains 13 residues. The CDR3 DNA reads TGCGCCAGCAGCCAAACTCAGGGCTACGAGCAGTACTTC. It is translated as CASSQTQGYEQYF.

The CDR3 protein is CASSREAAGHEQFF. CDR3 in DNA: TGTGCCAGCAGTCGTGAAGCTGCCGGTCATGAGCAGTTCTTC. V is TRBV6-5 and J is TRBJ2-1; no firm D call. Deletions cut 5 bases from V and 8 bases from J, with 16 bases between. CDR3 length equals 14 residues. Germline V gene lookup returns CDR1 MNHEY and CDR2 SVGAGI.

The rearrangement links TRBV5-1 to TRBJ2-2; 8 nucleotides line up with TRBD2. The CDR3 runs to 18 residues. With V trimmed by 4 bases and J by 0 bases, 11 bases remained unmatched. The germline gives CDR1 SGHRS, CDR2 YFSETQ. CDR3 in DNA: TGCGCCAGCAGCCCCCAAGGGGTAGCGGGACCGAACACCGGGGAGCTGTTTTTT. It codes for CASSPQGVAGPNTGELFF.

The chain combines TRBV9 with TRBJ2-1; 8 nucleotides match TRBD2. With V trimmed by 4 bases and J by 10 bases, 13 bases remained unmatched. This CDR3 is 15 amino acids long. Germline lookup yields CDR1 SGDLS and CDR2 YYNGEE. CDR3 nucleotides: TGTGCCAGCAGCCCGTTTCCGGGAGGGTCTAGGGAGCAGTTCTTC. This sequence encodes CASSPFPGGSREQFF.

This chain connects TRBV6-4 to TRBJ2-1; either TRBD1 or TRBD2 may fit D (6 bases each). With 5 bases removed from V and 5 bases from J, the gap between germline ends came to 13 bases. Germline CDR1 and CDR2: MRHNA and SNTAGT. CDR3 length: 14 residues. The CDR3 is CASSRGVADNEQFF. The DNA for the CDR3 is TGTGCCAGCAGTAGGGGGGTAGCTGACAATGAGCAGTTCTTC.

This clone appeared a few times. The chain links TRBV19 to TRBJ1-1; perhaps TRBD1 as D (6 bases). Deletions cut 5 bases from V and 1 base from J, with 14 bases between. This CDR3 comprises 15 residues. Germline V gives CDR1 LNHDA, CDR2 SQIVND (reference sequence). CDR3 in amino acids: CASSGRGLGNTEAFF. For the CDR3, the DNA is TGTGCCAGTAGTGGCCGGGGGCTGGGGAACACTGAAGCTTTCTTT. The variable domain in full, with the rest retrieved from reference TRBV19 and TRBJ1-1, is DGGITQSPKYLFRKEGQNVTLSCEQNLNHDAMYWYRQDPGQGLRLIYYSQIVNDFQKGDIAEGYSVSREKKESFPLTVTSAQKNPTAFYLCASSGRGLGNTEAFFGQGTRLTVV.

The genes are TRBV27 and TRBJ1-1, with D tentatively TRBD1 (5 bases). This CDR3 has 14 residues. V lost 1 base to trimming and J lost 1 base, with 7 bases between them. Germline CDR1 MNHEY, CDR2 SMNVEV (reference sequence). CDR3 region: CASSLFGGNTEAFF. The CDR3 DNA reads TGTGCCAGCAGTTTATTTGGGGGGAACACTGAAGCTTTCTTT.

The rearrangement joins TRBV9 to TRBJ2-7; TRBD1 might be the D (7 bases). V was cut by 3 bases and J by 5 bases, with 15 bases left in between. Germline V CDR1 and CDR2: SGDLS, YYNGEE. The CDR3 length is 14 residues. CDR3 protein: CASSGTGDWDEQYF. As DNA, the CDR3 is TGTGCCAGCAGCGGTACAGGGGACTGGGACGAGCAGTACTTC.

The J gene is TRBJ1-1, the V gene TRBV5-1, with D uncertain. V was pared by 0 bases and J by 1 base, with 7 bases between. CDR1 and CDR2 (germline): SGHRS, YFSETQ. This CDR3 is built from 14 residues. CDR3 DNA: TGCGCCAGCAGCTTGGCTCAGACGAACACTGAAGCTTTCTTT. It codes for CASSLAQTNTEAFF.

By its share, this clone is medium-sized (0.01 to 0.1%). The rearrangement uses TRBV4-1 and TRBJ2-7, with 7 bases matching TRBD1. Per the germline V gene, CDR1 is MGHRA and CDR2 is YSYEKL. Germline trimming cut 1 base from V and 2 bases from J; bases unmatched to any gene: 5. The CDR3 runs to 15 residues. The CDR3 nucleotides read TGCGCCAGCAGCCAAGGGTGGGACAGTACCTACGAGCAGTACTTC. Residues: CASSQGWDSTYEQYF.

This chain joins TRBV27 and TRBJ2-3; D remains ambiguous. Germline assignment: CDR1 MNHEY and CDR2 SMNVEV (reference sequence). Trimming stripped 0 bases from V and 4 bases from J, with 2 bases between. The CDR3 totals 12 residues. This CDR3 reads CASSLSADTQYF. Written as DNA, the CDR3 is TGTGCCAGCAGTTTATCGGCAGATACGCAGTATTTT.

The chain couples TRBV13 to TRBJ1-1; D gene uncertain. V was trimmed by 6 bases and J by 5 bases, leaving 13 bases between them. The CDR3 is made up of 13 amino acids. Germline-derived CDR1 and CDR2 are PRHDT and FYEKMQ (reference sequence). CDR3 DNA sequence: TGTGCCAGCAGGCCCGGCGGTACGACTGAAGCTTTCTTT. It yields the protein CASRPGGTTEAFF.

This clone was seen a handful of times. The chain links TRBV11-1 to TRBJ2-7; possible D gene TRBD2, 5 bases. V was clipped by 1 base and J by 3 bases, with 10 bases between them. CDR1 and CDR2 (germline): SGHAT, FQDESV (reference sequence). The CDR3 totals 14 residues. The CDR3 bases are TGTGCCAGCAGCTTAGTTGTAGGGAGCTACGAGCAGTACTTC. As protein: CASSLVVGSYEQYF.

The chain uses TRBV30 and TRBJ1-3, with TRBD1 matching over 9 bases. Trimming removed 5 bases from V and 7 bases from J; junction bases left unmatched: 12. Germline V gene sequence: CDR1 GTSNPN, CDR2 SVGIG (reference sequence). This CDR3 comprises 15 residues. Written as DNA, the CDR3 is TGTGCCTGGTCCAGCCCCGGGACAGGGCTCAACACCATATATTTT. It yields the protein CAWSSPGTGLNTIYF.

The rearrangement uses TRBV5-1 and TRBJ2-3, with 7 bases that match TRBD2. The CDR3 covers 15 residues. The V segment lost 6 bases and the J segment 3 bases; nucleotides outside the gene matches: 10. Germline V gene lookup returns CDR1 SGHRS and CDR2 YFSETQ. As DNA, the CDR3 is TGCGCCAGCACCAAGGAGGCTAGCGGTACAGATACGCAGTATTTT. Translation: CASTKEASGTDTQYF.

The rearrangement joins TRBV7-9 to TRBJ1-3; tentatively, D is TRBD1 (5 bases). The germline V gene encodes CDR1 SEHNR and CDR2 FQNEAQ (reference sequence). V shed 4 bases and J shed 0 bases, with 16 bases lying between them. The CDR3 is 17 amino acids. The CDR3 DNA sequence: TGTGCCAGCAGCTCCGGTGGGGGAGTTTTCTCTGGAAACACCATATATTTT. Translation gives CASSSGGGVFSGNTIYF.